This T cell receptor beta chain was captured in a study of blood T cell repertoires in COVID-19. At the level of the study: The analysed material was cDNA or gDNA that came from T cells, B-cell-depleted T cells, or PBMCs.

This CDR3 spans 13 amino acids. J was trimmed by 3 bases and V by 10 bases; bases with no gene match: 2. Germline lookup yields CDR1 ENHRY and CDR2 SYGVKD. Repertoires were generated with immunoSEQ multiplex PCR, while TCRdb's copy carries only in-frame clones and drops some. The sample includes about 170,000 clones, around nine tenths of them seen just once. Material: peripheral blood. The receptor comes from a woman of 80 years or more with COVID-19, enrolled during active disease. The J gene is TRBJ2-7, the V gene TRBV10-3, with 14 bases matching TRBD2. The CDR3 spells CATGTSGSYEQYF. The CDR3 DNA is TGTGCCACCGGGACTAGCGGGAGCTACGAGCAGTACTTC.